This TCR beta chain was recorded in a study of blood T cell repertoires in COVID-19. Study-wide background: Samples representing acute and convalescent COVID-19 were sourced from the United States, Italy and Spain. Nucleic acid was either cDNA or gDNA, and it came from T cells, B-cell-depleted T cells, or PBMCs.

Authors' processing steps: By means of reference gene primer amplification, nucleated cell counts were estimated. Profiling relied on immunoSEQ multiplex PCR, and the TCRdb table lists in-frame clones only, not all of them. V and J calls and clone size are given by that table; D and trimming were obtained from the DNA. The sample holds about 260,000 clones, 75% to 90% seen once. The germline V gene encodes CDR1 SGDLS and CDR2 YYNGEE. The CDR3 runs to 14 residues. V lost 4 bases to trimming and J lost 8 bases; unmatched junction nucleotides: 4. The rearrangement joins TRBV9 to TRBJ1-6; TRBD1 aligns across 9 bases. The source of this sequence is a young man with active or convalescent COVID-19. The sequenced sample was peripheral blood. The CDR3 is CASSPGQGYSPLHF. DNA of the CDR3: TGTGCCAGCAGCCCAGGACAGGGGTATTCACCCCTCCACTTT.